This T cell receptor (beta chain) was profiled in a study of T cells in Graves' hyperthyroidism and ophthalmopathy. Study observations and caveats: Ophthalmopathy onset followed model prediction by a median approximately 7 months.

TCR beta CDR3 sequences were amplified from RNA transcripts. HTBI primers were used for first-round RT-PCR of the TCR CDR3. MiXCR, applied by TCRdb to the multiplex PCR reads, yields one record per CDR3 protein. The sample has some 510,000 distinct CDR3 sequences; around 42% are singletons. Graves' hyperthyroidism was deemed stable given no ophthalmopathy progression within 18 months. Patients with uncontrolled infections, other autoimmune diseases, pregnancy or lactation were excluded. Orbital computed tomography, thyroid ultrasound, serum thyroxine and TRAb, and clinical symptoms together informed the diagnoses. As to this clonotype: Its antigen is unidentified.

The origin of this receptor is a woman between 18 and 30 years old with Graves' hyperthyroidism. Sequencing used peripheral blood or thyroid tissue (not recorded which).

The CDR3 here is CASSRQGTREQYF. CDR3 nucleotide sequence: TGTGCCAGCAGCCGACAGGGGACTCGAGAGCAGTACTTC. The chain uses TRBV14 and TRBJ2-7; TRBD1 matches at 8 bases. Germline CDR1 is SGHDN and CDR2 is FVKESK. The CDR3 contains 13 residues. The V segment lost 4 bases and the J segment 7 bases; nucleotides outside the gene matches: 6.